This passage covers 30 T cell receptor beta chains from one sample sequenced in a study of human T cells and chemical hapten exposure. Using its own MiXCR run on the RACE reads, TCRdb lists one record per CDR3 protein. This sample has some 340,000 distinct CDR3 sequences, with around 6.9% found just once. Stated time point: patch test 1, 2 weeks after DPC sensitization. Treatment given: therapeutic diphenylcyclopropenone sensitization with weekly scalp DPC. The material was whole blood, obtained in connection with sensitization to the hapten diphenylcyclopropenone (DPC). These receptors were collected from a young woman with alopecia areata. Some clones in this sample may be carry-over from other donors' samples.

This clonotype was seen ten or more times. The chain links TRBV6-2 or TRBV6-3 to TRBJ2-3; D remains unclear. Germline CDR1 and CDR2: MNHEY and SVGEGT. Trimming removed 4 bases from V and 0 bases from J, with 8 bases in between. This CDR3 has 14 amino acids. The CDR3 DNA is TGTGCCAGCAGTTCCGGTCTTAGCACAGATACGCAGTATTTT. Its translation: CASSSGLSTDTQYF.

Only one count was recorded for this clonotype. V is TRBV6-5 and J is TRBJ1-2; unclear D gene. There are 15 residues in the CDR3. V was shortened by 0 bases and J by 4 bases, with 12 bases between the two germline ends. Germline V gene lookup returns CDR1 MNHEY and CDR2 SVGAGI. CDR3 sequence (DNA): TGTGCCAGCAGTTACTCAATTGGCGGTATCTATGGCTACACCTTC. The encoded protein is CASSYSIGGIYGYTF.

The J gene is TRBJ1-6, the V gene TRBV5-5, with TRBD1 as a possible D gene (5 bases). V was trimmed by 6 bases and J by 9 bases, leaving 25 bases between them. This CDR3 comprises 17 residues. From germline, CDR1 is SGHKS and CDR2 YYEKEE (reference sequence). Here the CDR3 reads CASNILNLGLGGSPLHF. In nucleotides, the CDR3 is TGTGCCAGCAACATACTCAACTTGGGACTTGGGGGTTCACCCCTCCACTTT.

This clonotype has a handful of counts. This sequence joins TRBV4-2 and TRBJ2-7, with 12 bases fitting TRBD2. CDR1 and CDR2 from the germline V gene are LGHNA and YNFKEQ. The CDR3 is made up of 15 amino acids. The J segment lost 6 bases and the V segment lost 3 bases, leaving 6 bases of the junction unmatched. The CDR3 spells CASSHPSGGAPEQYF. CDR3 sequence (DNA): TGTGCCAGCAGCCATCCTAGCGGGGGGGCCCCCGAGCAGTACTTC.

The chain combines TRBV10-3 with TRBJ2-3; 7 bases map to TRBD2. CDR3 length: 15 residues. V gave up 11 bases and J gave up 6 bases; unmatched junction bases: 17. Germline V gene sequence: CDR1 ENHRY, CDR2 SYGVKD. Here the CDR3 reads CASQGSGSTRDTQYF. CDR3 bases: TGTGCCTCCCAGGGTAGCGGGTCCACCAGGGATACGCAGTATTTT.

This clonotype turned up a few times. The CDR3 here is CATINPRGEQFF. The CDR3 bases are TGTGCCACCATTAACCCCCGCGGTGAGCAGTTCTTC. This chain joins TRBV24-1 and TRBJ2-1; D remains ambiguous. V lost 8 bases and J 9 bases, leaving 13 bases between the germline ends. In germline, CDR1 is KGHDR, CDR2 SFDVKD. The CDR3 runs 12 residues.

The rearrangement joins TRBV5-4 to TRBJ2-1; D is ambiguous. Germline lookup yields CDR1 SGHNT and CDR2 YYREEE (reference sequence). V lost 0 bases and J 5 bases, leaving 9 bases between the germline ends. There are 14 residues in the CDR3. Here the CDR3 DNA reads TGTGCCAGCAGCTTGGACGGTCTAAACAATGAGCAGTTCTTC. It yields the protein CASSLDGLNNEQFF.

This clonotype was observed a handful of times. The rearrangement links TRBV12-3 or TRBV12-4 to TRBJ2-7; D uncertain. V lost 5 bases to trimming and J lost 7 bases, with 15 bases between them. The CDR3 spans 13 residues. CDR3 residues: CASSLDRPEEQYF. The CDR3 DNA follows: TGTGCCAGCAGTCTTGACCGCCCGGAGGAGCAGTACTTC.

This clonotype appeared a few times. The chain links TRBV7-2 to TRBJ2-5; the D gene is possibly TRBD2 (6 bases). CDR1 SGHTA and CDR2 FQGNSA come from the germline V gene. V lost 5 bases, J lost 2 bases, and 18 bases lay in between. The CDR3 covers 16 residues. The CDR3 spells CASSANRDSIQETQYF. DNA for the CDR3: TGTGCCAGCAGCGCGAACCGGGACTCGATTCAAGAGACCCAGTACTTC.

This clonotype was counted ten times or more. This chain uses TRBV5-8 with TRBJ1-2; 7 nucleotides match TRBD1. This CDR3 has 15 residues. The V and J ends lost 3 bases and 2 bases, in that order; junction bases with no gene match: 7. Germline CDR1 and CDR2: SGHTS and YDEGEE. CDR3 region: CASSSIPGGNYGYTF. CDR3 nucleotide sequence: TGTGCCAGCAGCTCTATACCAGGGGGGAACTATGGCTACACCTTC.

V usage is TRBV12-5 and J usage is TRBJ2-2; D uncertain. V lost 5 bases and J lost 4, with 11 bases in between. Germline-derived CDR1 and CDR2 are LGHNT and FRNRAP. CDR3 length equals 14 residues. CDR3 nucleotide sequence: TGTGCTAGTGGTCTATCAGTTACCACCGGGGAGCTGTTTTTT. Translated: CASGLSVTTGELFF.

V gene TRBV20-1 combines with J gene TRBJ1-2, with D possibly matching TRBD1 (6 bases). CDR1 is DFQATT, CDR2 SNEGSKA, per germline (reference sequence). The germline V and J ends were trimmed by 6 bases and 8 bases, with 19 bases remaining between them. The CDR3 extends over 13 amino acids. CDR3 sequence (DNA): TGCAGTGCCATTAAAGAAAACAGGGACGGCTACACCTTC. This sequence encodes CSAIKENRDGYTF.

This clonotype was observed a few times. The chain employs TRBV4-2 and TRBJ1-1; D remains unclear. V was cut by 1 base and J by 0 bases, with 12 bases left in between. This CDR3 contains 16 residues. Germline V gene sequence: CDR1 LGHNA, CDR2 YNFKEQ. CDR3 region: CASSQARTVVNTEAFF. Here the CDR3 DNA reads TGTGCCAGCAGCCAAGCAAGAACGGTCGTGAACACTGAAGCTTTCTTT.

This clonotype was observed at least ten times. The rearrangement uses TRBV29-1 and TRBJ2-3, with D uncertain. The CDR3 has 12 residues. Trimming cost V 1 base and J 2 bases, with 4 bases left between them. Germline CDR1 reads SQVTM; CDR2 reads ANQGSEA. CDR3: CSVEADTDTQYF. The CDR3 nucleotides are TGCAGCGTTGAAGCTGACACAGATACGCAGTATTTT.

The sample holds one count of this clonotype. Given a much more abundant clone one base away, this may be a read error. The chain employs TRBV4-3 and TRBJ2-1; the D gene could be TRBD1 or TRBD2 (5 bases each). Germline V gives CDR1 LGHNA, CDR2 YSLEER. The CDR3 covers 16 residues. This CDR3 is CANSQDRGATYNEQFF. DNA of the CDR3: TGCGCCAACAGCCAAGATAGAGGGGCTACCTACAATGAGCAGTTCTTC.

As DNA, the CDR3 is TGTGCCAGCAGCTTACGGGACACTTTAACGGCAGATACGCAGTATTTT. Translated: CASSLRDTLTADTQYF. J is TRBJ2-3 and V is TRBV7-9; TRBD1 might be the D (6 bases). This CDR3 spans 16 amino acids. Germline V gene sequence: CDR1 SEHNR, CDR2 FQNEAQ (reference sequence). The germline V and J ends were trimmed by 2 bases and 4 bases, with 16 bases remaining between them.

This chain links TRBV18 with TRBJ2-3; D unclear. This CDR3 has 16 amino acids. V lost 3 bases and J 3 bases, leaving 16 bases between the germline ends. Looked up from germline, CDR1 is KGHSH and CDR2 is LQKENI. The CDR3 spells CASSPLPQVSTDTQYF. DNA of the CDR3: TGTGCCAGCTCACCTCTGCCGCAGGTTTCGACAGATACGCAGTATTTT.

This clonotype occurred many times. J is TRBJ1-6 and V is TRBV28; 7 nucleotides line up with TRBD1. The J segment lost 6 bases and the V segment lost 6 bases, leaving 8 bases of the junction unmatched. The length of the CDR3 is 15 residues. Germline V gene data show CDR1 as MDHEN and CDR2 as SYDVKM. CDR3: CASSTRDRPNSPLHF. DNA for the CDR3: TGTGCCAGCAGCACACGGGACAGACCTAATTCACCCCTCCACTTT.

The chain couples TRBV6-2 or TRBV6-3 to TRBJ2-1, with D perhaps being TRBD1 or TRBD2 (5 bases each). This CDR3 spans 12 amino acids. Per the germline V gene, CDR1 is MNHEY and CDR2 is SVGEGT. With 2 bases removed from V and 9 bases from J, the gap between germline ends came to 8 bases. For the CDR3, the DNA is TGTGCCAGCAGTTACCTAGGGACTGAGCAGTTCTTC. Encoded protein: CASSYLGTEQFF.

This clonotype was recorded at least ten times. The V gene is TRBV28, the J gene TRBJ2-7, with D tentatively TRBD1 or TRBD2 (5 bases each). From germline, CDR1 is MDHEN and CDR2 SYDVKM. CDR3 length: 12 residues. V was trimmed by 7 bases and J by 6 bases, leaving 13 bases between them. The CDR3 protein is CASTASGGEQYF. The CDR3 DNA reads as TGTGCCAGCACCGCTAGTGGGGGCGAGCAGTACTTC.

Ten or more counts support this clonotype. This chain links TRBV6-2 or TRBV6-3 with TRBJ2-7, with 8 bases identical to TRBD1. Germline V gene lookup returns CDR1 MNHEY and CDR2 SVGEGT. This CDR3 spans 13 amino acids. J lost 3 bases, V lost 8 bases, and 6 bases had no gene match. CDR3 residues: CASSGQANYEQYF. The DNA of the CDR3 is TGTGCCAGCTCGGGACAGGCAAACTACGAGCAGTACTTC.

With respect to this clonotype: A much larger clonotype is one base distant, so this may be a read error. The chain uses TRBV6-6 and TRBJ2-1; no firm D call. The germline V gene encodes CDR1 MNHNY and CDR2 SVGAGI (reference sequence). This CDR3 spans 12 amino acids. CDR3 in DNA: TGTGCCAGCAGTTACCCCCCCAATGTGCAGTTCTTC. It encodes CASSYPPNVQFF.

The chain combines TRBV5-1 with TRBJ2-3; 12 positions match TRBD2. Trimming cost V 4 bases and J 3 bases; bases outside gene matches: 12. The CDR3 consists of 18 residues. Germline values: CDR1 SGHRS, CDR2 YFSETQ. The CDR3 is CASSLSSGGAMGTDTQYF. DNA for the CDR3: TGCGCCAGCAGCCTCTCTAGCGGGGGGGCCATGGGAACAGATACGCAGTATTTT.

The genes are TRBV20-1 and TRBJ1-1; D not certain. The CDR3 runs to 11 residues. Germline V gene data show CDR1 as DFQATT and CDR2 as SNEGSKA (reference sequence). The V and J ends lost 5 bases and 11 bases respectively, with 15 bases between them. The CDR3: CSASPGPRAFF. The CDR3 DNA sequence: TGCAGTGCTTCTCCGGGTCCCAGGGCTTTCTTT.

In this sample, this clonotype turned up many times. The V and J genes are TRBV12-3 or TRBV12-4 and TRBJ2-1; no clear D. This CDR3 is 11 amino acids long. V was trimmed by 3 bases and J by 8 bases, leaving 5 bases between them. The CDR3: CASSFLDEQFF. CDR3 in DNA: TGTGCCAGCAGTTTTTTAGATGAGCAGTTCTTC.

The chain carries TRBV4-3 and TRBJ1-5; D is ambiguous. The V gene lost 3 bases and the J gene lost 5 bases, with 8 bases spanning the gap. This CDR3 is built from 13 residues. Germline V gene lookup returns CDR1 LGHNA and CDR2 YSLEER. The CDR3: CASSQWEHQPQHF. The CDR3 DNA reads TGCGCCAGCAGCCAGTGGGAGCATCAGCCCCAGCATTTT.

The CDR3 loop is CASSWSDSTGELFF. The CDR3 nucleotides read TGTGCCAGCAGCTGGTCGGACAGCACCGGGGAGCTGTTTTTT. The chain links TRBV5-4 to TRBJ2-2; D is perhaps TRBD1 (6 bases). Trimming cost V 3 bases and J 4 bases, with 10 bases left between them. The CDR3 has 14 residues. The V gene's germline CDR1 is SGHNT and CDR2 YYREEE (reference sequence). Combining the CDR3 with reference TRBV5-4 and TRBJ2-2 gives the whole variable domain ETGVTQSPTHLIKTRGQQVTLRCSSQSGHNTVSWYQQALGQGPQFIFQYYREEENGRGNFPPRFSGLQFPNYSSELNVNALELDDSALYLCASSWSDSTGELFFGEGSRLTVL.

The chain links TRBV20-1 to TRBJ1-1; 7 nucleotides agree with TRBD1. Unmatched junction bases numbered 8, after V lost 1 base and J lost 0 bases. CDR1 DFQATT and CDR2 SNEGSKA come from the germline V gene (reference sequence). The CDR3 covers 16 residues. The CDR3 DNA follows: TGCAGTGCTAGAGGGCCCTTGACAGGGTTGAACACTGAAGCTTTCTTT. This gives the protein CSARGPLTGLNTEAFF.

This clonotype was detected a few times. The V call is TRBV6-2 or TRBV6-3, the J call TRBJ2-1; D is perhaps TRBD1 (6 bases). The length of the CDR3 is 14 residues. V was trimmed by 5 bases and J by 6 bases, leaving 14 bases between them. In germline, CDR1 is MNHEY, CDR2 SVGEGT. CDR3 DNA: TGTGCCAGCAGTACGAGTTTACAGGGCAATGAGCAGTTCTTC. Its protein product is CASSTSLQGNEQFF.

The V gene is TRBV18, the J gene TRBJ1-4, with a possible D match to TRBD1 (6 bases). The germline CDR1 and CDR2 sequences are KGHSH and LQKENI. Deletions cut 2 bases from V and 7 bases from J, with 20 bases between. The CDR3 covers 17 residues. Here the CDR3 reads CASSPSENNREGEKLFF. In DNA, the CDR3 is TGTGCCAGCTCACCATCAGAAAACAACAGGGAGGGTGAAAAACTGTTTTTT.